What follows describes a single TCR beta chain. The germline V gene has CDR1 SGDLS and CDR2 YYNGEE. V dropped 3 bases and J dropped 4; count of bases not matched to a gene: 17. The CDR3 spans 18 residues. The entry originates in a study of T cells in Graves' hyperthyroidism and ophthalmopathy. RNA transcripts provided the source from which TCR beta CDR3 regions were amplified. The HTBI primer set served for first-round RT-PCR of the TCR CDR3. TCRdb used MiXCR to reprocess the multiplex PCR reads, holding one entry per CDR3 protein. This sample yields 600,000 to 850,000 distinct CDR3 sequences, of which about 17% are seen a single time; about a sixth belongs to the top ten.

This chain joins TRBV9 and TRBJ1-1; 8 nucleotides match TRBD1. This TCR was sampled from a woman between 45 and 60 years old with Graves' hyperthyroidism that later progressed to Graves' ophthalmopathy. The sequenced sample consisted of blood. DNA of the CDR3: TGTGCCAGCAGCGCGAGGGGGCAGGGGGCCGGGTGGGGCACTGAAGCTTTCTTT. The encoded protein is CASSARGQGAGWGTEAFF.